The entry below describes one T cell receptor (beta chain). Per the authors' pipeline: Reference gene primers were amplified, and this amplification served to estimate nucleated cell counts. Clones were sequenced by immunoSEQ multiplex PCR, and TCRdb holds only the in-frame ones, with some missing. V, J and clone size were drawn from that table, and D and trimming were deduced from the DNA. The table includes about 100,000 clones, around 81% detected once. This entry belongs to a study of blood T cell repertoires in COVID-19. Background on the study: Acute-phase and convalescent COVID-19 samples originated in the United States, Italy and Spain. Nucleic acid was either cDNA or gDNA, and it came from T cells, B-cell-depleted T cells, or PBMCs.

Germline V gives CDR1 SGHNT, CDR2 YYREEE (reference sequence). The V gene end was trimmed by 4 bases and the J gene end by 6 bases; junction bases not matched to a gene: 4. The CDR3 is 15 amino acids. Sequencing used peripheral blood. V and J are TRBV5-4 and TRBJ2-1; TRBD2 matches 13 bases. This TCR was recovered from a man over 45 with active or convalescent COVID-19. The CDR3 here is CASSVGLAGSNEQFF. CDR3 sequence (DNA): TGTGCCAGCAGCGTGGGACTAGCGGGATCCAATGAGCAGTTCTTC.